This T cell receptor (beta chain) stems from a study of beta chain features in type 1 diabetes. This clone came up a few times. The antigen is undetermined. Findings and limits, study-wide: A moderate, significant TCRB CDR3 shortening appeared in type 1 diabetes across four CD4+ subsets. The study left unresolved whether HLA type influences TCRB rearrangement. VDJ junctions from type 1 diabetes patients carried fewer insertions and larger deletions.

TCRB transcripts that were expressed got sequenced, as all of the isolated RNA had been reverse transcribed. Naive, central memory and regulatory T cell samples averaged around 3.9 million immunoSEQ reads each. The assay was immunoSEQ multiplex PCR, and TCRdb's table has in-frame clones only and misses some. The sample includes over 150,000 clones, 6.5% to 8.5% of them seen just once. The CDR3 is 11 amino acids. V dropped 8 bases and J dropped 6 bases, with 13 bases sitting between them. Germline values: CDR1 SQVTM, CDR2 ANQGSEA. This receptor was identified in a man aged 18 to 30 with type 1 diabetes. Sequenced: central memory CD4+ T cells from blood. The V gene is TRBV29-1, the J gene TRBJ1-1, with no clear D. CDR3 nucleotides: TGCAGCTCGTCTCATCCGGCTGAAGCTTTCTTT. Translating it yields CSSSHPAEAFF.